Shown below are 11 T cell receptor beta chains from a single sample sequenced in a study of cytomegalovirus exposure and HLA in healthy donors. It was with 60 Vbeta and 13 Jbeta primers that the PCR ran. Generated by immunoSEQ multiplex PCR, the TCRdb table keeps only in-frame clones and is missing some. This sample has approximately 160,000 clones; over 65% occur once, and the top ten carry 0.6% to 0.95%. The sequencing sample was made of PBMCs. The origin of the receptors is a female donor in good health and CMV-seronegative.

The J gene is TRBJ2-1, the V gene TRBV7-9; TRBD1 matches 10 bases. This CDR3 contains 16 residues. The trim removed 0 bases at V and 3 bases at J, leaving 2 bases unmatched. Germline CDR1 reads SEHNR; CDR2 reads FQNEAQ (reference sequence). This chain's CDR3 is CASSLAGTGDYNEQFF. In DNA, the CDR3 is TGTGCCAGCAGCTTAGCGGGGACAGGGGACTACAATGAGCAGTTCTTC. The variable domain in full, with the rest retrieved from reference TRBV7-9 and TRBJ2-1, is DTGVSQNPRHKITKRGQNVTFRCDPISEHNRLYWYRQTLGQGPEFLTYFQNEAQLEKSRLLSDRFSAERPKGSFSTLEIQRTEQGDSAMYLCASSLAGTGDYNEQFFGPGTRLTVL.

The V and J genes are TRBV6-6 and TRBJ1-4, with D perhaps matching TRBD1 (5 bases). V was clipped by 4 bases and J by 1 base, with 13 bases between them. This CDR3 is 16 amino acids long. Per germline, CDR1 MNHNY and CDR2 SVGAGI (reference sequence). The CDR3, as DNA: TGTGCCAGCAGTTCCCGTAAGCAGGGAACTAATGAAAAACTGTTTTTT. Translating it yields CASSSRKQGTNEKLFF.

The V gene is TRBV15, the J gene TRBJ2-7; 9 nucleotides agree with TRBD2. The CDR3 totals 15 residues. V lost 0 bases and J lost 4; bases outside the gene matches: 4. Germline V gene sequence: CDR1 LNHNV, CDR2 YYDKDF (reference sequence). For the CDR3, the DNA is TGTGCCACCAGCAGAGAGCGGGAGGGCGGGTACGAGCAGTACTTC. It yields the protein CATSREREGGYEQYF.

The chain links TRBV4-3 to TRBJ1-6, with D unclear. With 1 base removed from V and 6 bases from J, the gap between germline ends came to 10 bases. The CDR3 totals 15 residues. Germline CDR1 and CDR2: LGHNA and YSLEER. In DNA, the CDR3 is TGCGCCAGCAGCCAAGGATGGACTGCTAATTCACCCCTCCACTTT. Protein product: CASSQGWTANSPLHF.

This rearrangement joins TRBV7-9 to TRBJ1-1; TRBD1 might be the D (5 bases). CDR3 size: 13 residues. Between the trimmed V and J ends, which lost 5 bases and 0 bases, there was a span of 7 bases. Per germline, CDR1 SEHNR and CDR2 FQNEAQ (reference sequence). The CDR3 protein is CASSQTVNTEAFF. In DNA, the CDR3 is TGTGCCAGCAGCCAGACAGTGAACACTGAAGCTTTCTTT.

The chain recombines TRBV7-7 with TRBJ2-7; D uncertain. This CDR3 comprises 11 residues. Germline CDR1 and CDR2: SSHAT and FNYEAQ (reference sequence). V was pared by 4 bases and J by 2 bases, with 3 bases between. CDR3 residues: CASSSPYEQYF. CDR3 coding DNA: TGTGCCAGCAGCTCTCCCTACGAGCAGTACTTC.

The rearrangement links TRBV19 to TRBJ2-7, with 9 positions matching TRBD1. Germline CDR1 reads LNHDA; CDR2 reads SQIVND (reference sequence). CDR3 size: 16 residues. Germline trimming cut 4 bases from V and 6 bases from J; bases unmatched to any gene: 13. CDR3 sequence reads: CASSTRLPGQGSEQYF. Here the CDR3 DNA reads TGTGCCAGTAGTACCCGCCTACCGGGACAGGGATCCGAGCAGTACTTC.

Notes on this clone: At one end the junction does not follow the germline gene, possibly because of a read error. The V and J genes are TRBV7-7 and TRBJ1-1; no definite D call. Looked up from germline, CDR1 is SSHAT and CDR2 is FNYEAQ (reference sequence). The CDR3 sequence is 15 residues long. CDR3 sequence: CASSLAVVRNTEAFF. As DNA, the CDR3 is TGTGCTAGCAGCTTAGCGGTGGTGAGGAACACTGAAGCTTTCTTT.

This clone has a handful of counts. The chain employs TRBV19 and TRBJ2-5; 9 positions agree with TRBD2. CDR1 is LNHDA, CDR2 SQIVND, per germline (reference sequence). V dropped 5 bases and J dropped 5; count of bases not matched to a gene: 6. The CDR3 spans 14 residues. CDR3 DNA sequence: TGTGCCAGTAGTTTTAGCGGGAGTTCGGAGACCCAGTACTTC. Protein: CASSFSGSSETQYF. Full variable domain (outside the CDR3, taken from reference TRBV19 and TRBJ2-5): DGGITQSPKYLFRKEGQNVTLSCEQNLNHDAMYWYRQDPGQGLRLIYYSQIVNDFQKGDIAEGYSVSREKKESFPLTVTSAQKNPTAFYLCASSFSGSSETQYFGPGTRLLVL.

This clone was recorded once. CDR3 in amino acids: CASSVPGLSSGNTIYF. CDR3 nucleotides: TGTGCCAGCAGCGTACCGGGACTGAGCTCTGGAAACACCATATATTTT. The gene calls are TRBV5-4 and TRBJ1-3, with D tentatively TRBD1 (5 bases). This CDR3 region has 16 residues. V was shortened by 4 bases and J by 0 bases, with 14 bases between the two germline ends. Germline-derived CDR1 and CDR2 are SGHNT and YYREEE (reference sequence).

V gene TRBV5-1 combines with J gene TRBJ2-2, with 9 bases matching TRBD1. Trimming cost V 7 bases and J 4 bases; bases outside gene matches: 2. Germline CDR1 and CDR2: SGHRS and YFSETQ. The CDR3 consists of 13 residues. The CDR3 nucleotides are TGCGCCAGCGGGACAGGGAGCACCGGGGAGCTGTTTTTT. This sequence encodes CASGTGSTGELFF.